These 14 T cell receptor beta chains came from one sample sequenced in a study of T cells in Graves' hyperthyroidism and ophthalmopathy. TCR beta CDR3 region amplification was performed from RNA transcripts. RT-PCR in the first round (using the HTBI primer set) targeted the TCR CDR3. MiXCR, run by TCRdb on the multiplex PCR reads, gives a single entry per CDR3 protein. Of around 300,000 distinct CDR3 sequences in the sample, about 15% were seen once. Sequencing was done on a sample of blood. These receptors all come from a woman in her twenties or thirties with Graves' hyperthyroidism.

This clonotype was counted between two and nine times. The chain couples TRBV20-1 to TRBJ1-5; 9 nucleotides align to TRBD1. The length of the CDR3 is 19 residues. The V segment lost 0 bases and the J segment 0 bases; nucleotides outside the gene matches: 12. Germline CDR1 is DFQATT and CDR2 is SNEGSKA (reference sequence). The CDR3 sequence is CSARDSATGGTLSNQPQHF. CDR3 nucleotide sequence: TGCAGTGCTAGAGATTCGGCGACAGGGGGAACCCTTAGCAATCAGCCCCAGCATTTT.

This clonotype was recorded a few times. The V gene is TRBV6-1, the J gene TRBJ2-1; perhaps D is TRBD1 or TRBD2 (5 bases each). V gave up 7 bases and J gave up 7 bases, with 20 bases separating them. The CDR3 sequence is 15 residues long. The germline V gene encodes CDR1 MNHNS and CDR2 SASEGT. The CDR3 nucleotides are TGTGCCAGCAACCCACTAGGGGTTATCGAGAATGAGCAGTTCTTC. It translates to CASNPLGVIENEQFF.

In the case of this clonotype: A read error may be the cause here, since a much bigger clone is one base away. The rearrangement uses TRBV28 and TRBJ2-7; 9 positions agree with TRBD2. V was clipped by 5 bases and J by 11 bases; unmatched bases: 16. The CDR3 extends over 15 amino acids. Germline V gene data show CDR1 as MDHEN and CDR2 as SYDVKM. DNA for the CDR3: TGTGCCAGCAGTAATCAGAAGACTAGCGGTCTTGAGGAGTACTTC. As protein: CASSNQKTSGLEEYF.

This clonotype was picked up many times. The chain joins TRBV28 to TRBJ1-6; 9 nucleotides line up with TRBD1. Germline-derived CDR1 and CDR2 are MDHEN and SYDVKM. This CDR3 is 14 amino acids long. The V segment lost 8 bases and the J segment 8 bases; nucleotides outside the gene matches: 7. The CDR3 DNA sequence: TGTGCCAGCCGACAGGGGGGGTCGGATTCACCCCTCCACTTT. It translates to CASRQGGSDSPLHF.

In its sample, this clonotype was seen many times. J is TRBJ2-5 and V is TRBV7-9, with 10 bases fitting TRBD2. The CDR3 runs to 16 residues. The germline gives CDR1 SEHNR, CDR2 FQNEAQ (reference sequence). V dropped 1 base and J dropped 5; count of bases not matched to a gene: 7. The CDR3 is CASSLVALAGEETQYF. CDR3 in DNA: TGTGCCAGCAGCTTAGTCGCCCTAGCGGGAGAGGAGACCCAGTACTTC.

This clonotype occurred many times. The CDR3 region is CATASGSGEQFF. The CDR3 coding sequence is TGTGCCACGGCTAGCGGGAGTGGTGAGCAGTTCTTC. The gene calls are TRBV15 and TRBJ2-1; 10 nucleotides match TRBD2. CDR3 size: 12 residues. The germline CDR1 and CDR2 sequences are LNHNV and YYDKDF (reference sequence). The junction had 5 bases not matched to a gene; V was cut back by 9 bases and J by 9 bases. Full variable domain (rest looked up from reference TRBV15 and TRBJ2-1): DAMVIQNPRYQVTQFGKPVTLSCSQTLNHNVMYWYQQKSSQAPKLLFHYYDKDFNNEADTPDNFQSRRPNTSFCFLDIRSPGLGDTAMYLCATASGSGEQFFGPGTRLTVL.

This clonotype has at least ten counts. This rearrangement joins TRBV9 to TRBJ2-7; 7 nucleotides match TRBD2. This CDR3 contains 13 residues. With 2 bases clipped from V and 6 bases from J, the junction kept 5 bases outside the gene matches. Germline values: CDR1 SGDLS, CDR2 YYNGEE. The CDR3 sequence is CASSVSGGGEQYF. As DNA, the CDR3 is TGTGCCAGCAGCGTGTCTGGGGGGGGCGAGCAGTACTTC.

This clonotype was picked up many times. CDR3 in DNA: TGTGCCAGCAGGGGACTAGCGGGTCGAAGCTCCTACAATGAGCAGTTCTTC. It specifies CASRGLAGRSSYNEQFF. The chain uses TRBV28 and TRBJ2-1; TRBD2 aligns across 12 bases. The CDR3 has 17 amino acids. The germline V gene encodes CDR1 MDHEN and CDR2 SYDVKM. V lost 6 bases and J lost 0; bases outside the gene matches: 6.

This clonotype was seen a single time. The chain links TRBV6-1 to TRBJ2-7; 9 bases align to TRBD2. Germline V gene data show CDR1 as MNHNS and CDR2 as SASEGT. The ends lost 2 bases at V and 3 bases at J; junction bases unmatched: 8. This CDR3 region has 16 residues. CDR3 loop: CASSEFPREGNYEQYF. DNA for the CDR3: TGTGCCAGCAGTGAATTTCCGCGGGAGGGGAACTACGAGCAGTACTTC.

V gene TRBV10-2 combines with J gene TRBJ2-5; tentative D call: TRBD2 (6 bases). The V and J ends lost 7 bases and 1 base respectively, with 10 bases between them. Germline CDR1 WSHSY, CDR2 SAAADI. This CDR3 is 13 amino acids long. The CDR3 loop is CASMWEAQETQYF. The CDR3 DNA sequence: TGCGCCAGCATGTGGGAGGCCCAAGAGACCCAGTACTTC.

The V and J genes are TRBV6-1 and TRBJ1-1, with D unclear. The ends were cut back, 6 bases at V and 0 bases at J, with 14 bases in the middle. The germline CDR1 and CDR2 sequences are MNHNS and SASEGT. This CDR3 is 15 amino acids long. CDR3 nucleotide sequence: TGTGCCAGCAGCACCCGGGCGGGATTGAACACTGAAGCTTTCTTT. It is translated as CASSTRAGLNTEAFF.

Many counts were recorded for this clonotype. The chain carries TRBV6-1 and TRBJ2-5; either TRBD1 or TRBD2 may fit D (5 bases each). Trimming pared 6 bases from V and 8 bases from J, leaving 16 bases between. CDR1 is MNHNS and CDR2 is SASEGT in the germline V gene. The CDR3 length is 13 residues. This chain's CDR3 is CASSHVTGATQYF. In DNA, the CDR3 is TGTGCCAGCAGCCACGTGACCGGGGCCACCCAGTACTTC.

This clonotype appeared many times. The J gene is TRBJ2-2, the V gene TRBV11-2; 12 bases line up with TRBD2. The V gene's germline CDR1 is SGHAT and CDR2 FQNNGV. V shed 5 bases, J shed 8 bases, and the junction held 12 bases outside the gene matches. This CDR3 spans 17 amino acids. The CDR3 loop reads CASSLRLAGATGGELFF. As DNA, the CDR3 is TGTGCCAGCAGCCTACGACTAGCGGGAGCCACGGGAGGGGAGCTGTTTTTT.

This clonotype was picked up many times. The chain is built from TRBV30 and TRBJ1-5, with D uncertain. V dropped 2 bases and J dropped 3 bases, with 11 bases sitting between them. Germline values: CDR1 GTSNPN, CDR2 SVGIG (reference sequence). CDR3 length: 14 residues. CDR3 sequence (DNA): TGTGCCTGGAGTCACCAGTTTATCAATCAGCCCCAGCATTTT. Translated, it gives CAWSHQFINQPQHF.